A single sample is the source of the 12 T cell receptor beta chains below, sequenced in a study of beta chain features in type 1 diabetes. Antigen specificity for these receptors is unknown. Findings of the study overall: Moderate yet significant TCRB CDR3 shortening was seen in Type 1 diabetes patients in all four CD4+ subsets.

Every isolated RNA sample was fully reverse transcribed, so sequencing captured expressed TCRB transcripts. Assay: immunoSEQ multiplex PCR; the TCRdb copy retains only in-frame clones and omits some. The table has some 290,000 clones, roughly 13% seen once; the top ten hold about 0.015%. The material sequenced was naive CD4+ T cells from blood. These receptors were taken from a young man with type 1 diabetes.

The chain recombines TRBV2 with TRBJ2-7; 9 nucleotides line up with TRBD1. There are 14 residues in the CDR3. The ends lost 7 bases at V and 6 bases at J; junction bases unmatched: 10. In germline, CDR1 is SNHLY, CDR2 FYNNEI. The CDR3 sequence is CASNPQGAGGEQYF. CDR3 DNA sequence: TGTGCCAGCAATCCACAGGGGGCCGGCGGCGAGCAGTACTTC.

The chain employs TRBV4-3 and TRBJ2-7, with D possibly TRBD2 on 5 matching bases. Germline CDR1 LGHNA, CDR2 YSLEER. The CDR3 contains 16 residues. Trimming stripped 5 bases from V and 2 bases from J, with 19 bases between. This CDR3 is CASSTQPGRRPYEQYF. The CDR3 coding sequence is TGCGCCAGCAGCACGCAACCGGGAAGGCGACCCTACGAGCAGTACTTC.

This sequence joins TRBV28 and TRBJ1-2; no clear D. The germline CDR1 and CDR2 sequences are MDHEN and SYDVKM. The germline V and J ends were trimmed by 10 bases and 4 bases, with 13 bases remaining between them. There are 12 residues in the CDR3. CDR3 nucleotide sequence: TGTGCCACCGTTACGACACCCTATGGCTACACCTTC. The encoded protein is CATVTTPYGYTF.

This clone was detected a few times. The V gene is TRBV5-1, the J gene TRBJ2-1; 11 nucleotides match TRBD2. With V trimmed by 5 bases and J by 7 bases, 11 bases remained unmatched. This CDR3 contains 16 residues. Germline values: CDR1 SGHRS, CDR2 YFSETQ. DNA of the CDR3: TGCGCCAGCAGGACCGCCGGGACTAGCGGCACTAATGAGCAGTTCTTC. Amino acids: CASRTAGTSGTNEQFF.

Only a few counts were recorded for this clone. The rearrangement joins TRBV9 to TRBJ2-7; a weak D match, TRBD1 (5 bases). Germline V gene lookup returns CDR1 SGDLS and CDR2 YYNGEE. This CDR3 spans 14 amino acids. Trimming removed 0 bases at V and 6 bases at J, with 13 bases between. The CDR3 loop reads CASSVGGLMREQYF. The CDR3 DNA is TGTGCCAGCAGCGTAGGGGGCCTTATGCGCGAGCAGTACTTC. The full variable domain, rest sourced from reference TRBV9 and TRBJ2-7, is DSGVTQTPKHLITATGQRVTLRCSPRSGDLSVYWYQQSLDQGLQFLIQYYNGEERAKGNILERFSAQQFPDLHSELNLSSLELGDSALYFCASSVGGLMREQYFGPGTRLTVT.

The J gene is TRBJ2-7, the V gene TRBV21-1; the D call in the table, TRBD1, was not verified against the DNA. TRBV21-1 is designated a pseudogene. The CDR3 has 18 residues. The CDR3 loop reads CASSPPWAKGWGLHEQYF. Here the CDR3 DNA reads TGTGCCAGCAGCCCGCCCTGGGCCAAGGGGTGGGGTTTGCACGAGCAGTACTTC.

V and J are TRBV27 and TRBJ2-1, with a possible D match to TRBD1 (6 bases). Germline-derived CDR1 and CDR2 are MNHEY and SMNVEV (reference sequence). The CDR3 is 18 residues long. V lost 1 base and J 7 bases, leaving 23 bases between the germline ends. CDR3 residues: CASSLLLVGAGVVNEQFF. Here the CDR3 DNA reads TGTGCCAGCAGTTTATTACTCGTCGGGGCAGGGGTGGTGAATGAGCAGTTCTTC.

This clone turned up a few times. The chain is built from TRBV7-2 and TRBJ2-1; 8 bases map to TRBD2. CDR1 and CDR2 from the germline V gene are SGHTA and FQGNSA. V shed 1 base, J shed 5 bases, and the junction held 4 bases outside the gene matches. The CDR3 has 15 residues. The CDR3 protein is CASSLGGRSHNEQFF. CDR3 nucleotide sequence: TGTGCCAGCAGCTTAGGCGGGAGGTCCCACAATGAGCAGTTCTTC. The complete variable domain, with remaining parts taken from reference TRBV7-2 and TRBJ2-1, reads GAGVSQSPSNKVTEKGKDVELRCDPISGHTALYWYRQSLGQGLEFLIYFQGNSAPDKSGLPSDRFSAERTGGSVSTLTIQRTQQEDSAVYLCASSLGGRSHNEQFFGPGTRLTVL.

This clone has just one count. The CDR3 protein is CASSLGTAVNTEAFF. The DNA for the CDR3 is TGTGCCAGCTCATTAGGGACAGCCGTGAACACTGAAGCTTTCTTT. The chain combines TRBV18 with TRBJ1-1; 7 bases map to TRBD1. The germline V gene encodes CDR1 KGHSH and CDR2 LQKENI. V was clipped by 5 bases and J by 0 bases; unmatched bases: 6. The CDR3 contains 15 residues.

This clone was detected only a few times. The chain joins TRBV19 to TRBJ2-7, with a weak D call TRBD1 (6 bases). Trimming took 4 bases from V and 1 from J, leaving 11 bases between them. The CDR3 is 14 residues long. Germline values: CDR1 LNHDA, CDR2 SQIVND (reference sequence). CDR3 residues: CASSTTGDSYEQYF. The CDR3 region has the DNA TGTGCCAGTAGTACGACAGGAGATTCCTACGAGCAGTACTTC.

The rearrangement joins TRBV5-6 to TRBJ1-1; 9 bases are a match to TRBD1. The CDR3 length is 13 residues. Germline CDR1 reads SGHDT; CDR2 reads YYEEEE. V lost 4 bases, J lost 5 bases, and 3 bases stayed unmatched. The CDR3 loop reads CASSPDRGTEAFF. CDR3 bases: TGTGCCAGCAGCCCGGACAGGGGAACTGAAGCTTTCTTT.

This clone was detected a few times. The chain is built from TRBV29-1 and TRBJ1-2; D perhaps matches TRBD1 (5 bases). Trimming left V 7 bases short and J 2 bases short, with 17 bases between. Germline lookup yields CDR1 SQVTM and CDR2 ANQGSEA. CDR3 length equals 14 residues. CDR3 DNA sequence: TGCAGCGCCGAACGCGGGACGGGGAACTATGGCTACACCTTC. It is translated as CSAERGTGNYGYTF.